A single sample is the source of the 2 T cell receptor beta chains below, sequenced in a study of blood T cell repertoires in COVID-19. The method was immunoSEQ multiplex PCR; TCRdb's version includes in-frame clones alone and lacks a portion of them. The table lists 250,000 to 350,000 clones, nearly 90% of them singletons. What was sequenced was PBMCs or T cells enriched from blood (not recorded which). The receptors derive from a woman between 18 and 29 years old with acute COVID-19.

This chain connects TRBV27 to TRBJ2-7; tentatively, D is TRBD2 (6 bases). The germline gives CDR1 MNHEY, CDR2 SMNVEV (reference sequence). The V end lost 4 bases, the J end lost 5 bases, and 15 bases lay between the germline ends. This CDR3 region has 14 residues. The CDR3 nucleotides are TGTGCCAGCAGTTCCCGGTCGGGAGCCAACGAGCAGTACTTC. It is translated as CASSSRSGANEQYF.

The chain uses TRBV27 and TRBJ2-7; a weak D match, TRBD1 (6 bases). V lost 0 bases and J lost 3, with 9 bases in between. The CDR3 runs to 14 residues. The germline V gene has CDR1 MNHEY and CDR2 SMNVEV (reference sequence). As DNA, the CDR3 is TGTGCCAGCAGTTTATCACAGGGCGACTACGAGCAGTACTTC. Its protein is CASSLSQGDYEQYF.